A single sample gave rise to the 7 T cell receptor beta chains below, sequenced in a study of beta chain features in type 1 diabetes. All of the isolated RNA was reverse transcribed, so expressed TCRB transcripts were sequenced. Profiling relied on immunoSEQ multiplex PCR, and the TCRdb table lists in-frame clones only, not all of them. The table shows just over 600,000 clones, with about 14% occurring only once. Sequenced: naive CD4+ T cells from blood. Every receptor here comes from a man younger than 35 in good health.

The genes are TRBV4-2 and TRBJ2-4; D is possibly TRBD1 or TRBD2 (5 bases each). From germline, CDR1 is LGHNA and CDR2 YNFKEQ. The CDR3 covers 12 residues. V was trimmed by 1 base and J by 15 bases, leaving 13 bases between them. In nucleotides, the CDR3 is TGTGCCAGCAGCCAAGTTGGGGACCTACGGTACTTC. Protein product: CASSQVGDLRYF.

In its sample, this clone was seen a few times. The V and J genes are TRBV5-1 and TRBJ2-1, with TRBD1 matching 7 bases. This CDR3 is built from 14 residues. J lost 7 bases, V lost 4 bases, and 8 bases had no gene match. CDR1 is SGHRS and CDR2 is YFSETQ in the germline V gene. This CDR3 reads CASSRDSDRNEQFF. The CDR3 DNA reads TGCGCCAGCAGCCGGGACAGCGATAGGAATGAGCAGTTCTTC.

The V and J genes are TRBV6-5 and TRBJ1-6; D is possibly TRBD1 (5 bases). Germline CDR1 and CDR2: MNHEY and SVGAGI. This CDR3 has 15 amino acids. V lost 6 bases to trimming and J lost 9 bases, with 18 bases between them. This chain's CDR3 is CASSVGGDRRSPLHF. The CDR3 region has the DNA TGTGCCAGCAGCGTCGGAGGGGATAGGCGTTCACCCCTCCACTTT.

This chain joins TRBV5-1 and TRBJ2-7; the match to TRBD1 covers 8 bases. Germline lookup yields CDR1 SGHRS and CDR2 YFSETQ. Trimming at V came to 0 bases and at J to 6 bases, leaving 11 bases not matched to a gene. The CDR3 sequence is 16 residues long. In nucleotides, the CDR3 is TGCGCCAGCAGCTTGGCAGCGGCCAGGACAGGGTCCGAGCAGTACTTC. Its protein product is CASSLAAARTGSEQYF.

This clone was seen a handful of times. The chain combines TRBV25-1 with TRBJ2-7, with 10 bases identical to TRBD1. Per germline, CDR1 MGHDK and CDR2 SYGVNS. The V gene end was trimmed by 4 bases and the J gene end by 3 bases; junction bases not matched to a gene: 6. The CDR3 sequence is 15 residues long. This CDR3 is CASSAAGTGDYEQYF. For the CDR3, the DNA is TGTGCCAGCAGTGCCGCCGGGACAGGGGACTACGAGCAGTACTTC.

This clone showed up just a few times. The chain recombines TRBV7-2 with TRBJ2-1; 15 positions agree with TRBD2. The CDR3 runs 15 residues. Trimming cost V 4 bases and J 9 bases; bases outside gene matches: 4. Germline V gene sequence: CDR1 SGHTA, CDR2 FQGNSA. Here the CDR3 reads CASSSGLAGGSEQFF. CDR3 bases: TGTGCCAGCAGCTCCGGACTAGCGGGAGGGAGTGAGCAGTTCTTC.

The chain uses TRBV9 and TRBJ2-4; no definite D call. In germline, CDR1 is SGDLS, CDR2 YYNGEE. Trimming removed 0 bases from V and 2 bases from J, with 12 bases in between. CDR3 length equals 16 residues. The CDR3 region has the DNA TGTGCCAGCAGCGTAGCCGCTGCTGGTTCCAAAAACATTCAGTACTTC. This gives the protein CASSVAAAGSKNIQYF. The full variable domain, completed using reference TRBV9 and TRBJ2-4, is DSGVTQTPKHLITATGQRVTLRCSPRSGDLSVYWYQQSLDQGLQFLIQYYNGEERAKGNILERFSAQQFPDLHSELNLSSLELGDSALYFCASSVAAAGSKNIQYFGAGTRLSVL.